What follows describes a single TCR beta chain. What it binds is not known. V was pared by 6 bases and J by 6 bases, with 15 bases between. Looked up from germline, CDR1 is MDHEN and CDR2 is SYDVKM. This CDR3 comprises 14 residues. The data derive from a study of cytomegalovirus exposure and HLA in healthy donors. Donors consisted of healthy bone marrow donors. With 60 Vbeta and 13 Jbeta primers, the PCR was carried out. The table came from immunoSEQ multiplex PCR; TCRdb's copy has only in-frame clones and leaves some out. Among roughly 100,000 clones listed, approximately 76% were seen once. The study's findings and limits: Exclusion as indistinguishable affected some V segments, including TRBV6-2 and TRBV6-3.

The sample comprised PBMCs. The TCR sequence derives from a young woman in good health and CMV-seropositive. The chain has TRBV28 and TRBJ2-1; D is unclear. Here the CDR3 DNA reads TGTGCCAGCAGCCCCGCGGCGGTTCCCAATGAGCAGTTCTTC. It encodes CASSPAAVPNEQFF.